The 29 T cell receptor beta chains reported below all come from one sample, sequenced in a study of OX40 agonist ivuxolimab in advanced cancers. Assay: immunoSEQ multiplex PCR; the TCRdb copy retains only in-frame clones and omits some. Of over 70,000 clones listed, around nine tenths were seen once; the top ten hold around 1.5%. The source was CD4+ or CD8+ T cells sorted from blood, collected in a trial of the OX40 agonist ivuxolimab. These receptors were obtained from an adult with an advanced solid tumor such as melanoma, head and neck, liver or kidney cancer.

This chain joins TRBV2 and TRBJ2-2; TRBD1 matches at 11 bases. The CDR3 is made up of 14 amino acids. Trimming removed 6 bases from V and 7 bases from J; junction bases left unmatched: 4. The germline V gene has CDR1 SNHLY and CDR2 FYNNEI. The CDR3 region is CASRDRGQSGELFF. The CDR3 DNA sequence: TGTGCCAGCAGGGACAGGGGGCAAAGCGGGGAGCTGTTTTTT.

This sequence joins TRBV7-8 and TRBJ2-5; possibly TRBD1 for D (5 bases). The ends were cut back, 0 bases at V and 5 bases at J, with 13 bases in the middle. The germline gives CDR1 SGHVS, CDR2 FQNEAQ. There are 15 residues in the CDR3. The CDR3 sequence: CASSLASRARETQYF. The CDR3 DNA reads as TGTGCCAGCAGCTTAGCTAGCAGGGCCCGGGAGACCCAGTACTTC.

J is TRBJ1-1 and V is TRBV18; the D is unclear. Trimming pared 3 bases from V and 10 bases from J, leaving 18 bases between. CDR1 and CDR2 from the germline V gene are KGHSH and LQKENI. The CDR3 covers 14 residues. The CDR3 is CASSPTTEAGRAFF. The CDR3 DNA is TGTGCCAGCTCACCTACTACAGAGGCAGGCAGAGCTTTCTTT.

The chain combines TRBV19 with TRBJ2-3; 9 positions agree with TRBD2. V shed 4 bases and J 3 bases; nucleotides not matched to a gene: 2. The CDR3 consists of 14 residues. Germline CDR1 is LNHDA and CDR2 is SQIVND (reference sequence). The CDR3 protein is CASSTAGGTDTQYF. As DNA, the CDR3 is TGTGCCAGTAGTACGGCGGGAGGGACAGATACGCAGTATTTT. Using reference TRBV19 and TRBJ2-3 for the parts outside the CDR3, the full variable domain is DGGITQSPKYLFRKEGQNVTLSCEQNLNHDAMYWYRQDPGQGLRLIYYSQIVNDFQKGDIAEGYSVSREKKESFPLTVTSAQKNPTAFYLCASSTAGGTDTQYFGPGTRLTVL.

The gene calls are TRBV5-1 and TRBJ1-1, with TRBD1 identical over 11 bases. The CDR3 spans 15 residues. CDR1 is SGHRS, CDR2 YFSETQ, per germline. V lost 9 bases, J lost 3 bases, and 10 bases stayed unmatched. CDR3 amino acids: CATRTGGSVDTEAFF. DNA of the CDR3: TGCGCCACACGGACAGGGGGCTCTGTGGACACTGAAGCTTTCTTT.

This chain uses TRBV6-6 with TRBJ1-6; tentatively, D is TRBD1 (5 bases). Trimming removed 2 bases at V and 5 bases at J, with 7 bases between. CDR1 and CDR2 (germline): MNHNY, SVGAGI (reference sequence). The CDR3 has 14 amino acids. The CDR3 loop reads CASSYGAHNSPLHF. Here the CDR3 DNA reads TGTGCCAGCAGTTACGGGGCCCATAATTCACCCCTCCACTTT.

The chain uses TRBV7-9 and TRBJ2-5, with 8 bases aligning to TRBD2. Germline V gives CDR1 SEHNR, CDR2 FQNEAQ (reference sequence). The CDR3 runs to 16 residues. V shed 1 base, J shed 5 bases, and the junction held 9 bases outside the gene matches. CDR3 sequence reads: CASSLGPAGVRETQYF. The CDR3 nucleotides read TGTGCCAGCAGCTTAGGGCCAGCGGGAGTCAGGGAGACCCAGTACTTC.

The genes are TRBV9 and TRBJ1-1, with 9 bases matching TRBD1. Germline V gene sequence: CDR1 SGDLS, CDR2 YYNGEE. J lost 4 bases, V lost 1 base, and 5 bases had no gene match. The CDR3 contains 15 residues. Here the CDR3 DNA reads TGTGCCAGCAGCGTACGGGACAGGGAGGGCACTGAAGCTTTCTTT. Amino acid sequence: CASSVRDREGTEAFF.

This clone was recorded a few times. The gene calls are TRBV11-2 and TRBJ2-2, with 7 bases lining up with TRBD1. Trimming at V came to 5 bases and at J to 3 bases, leaving 9 bases not matched to a gene. The CDR3 extends over 16 amino acids. Germline values: CDR1 SGHAT, CDR2 FQNNGV. The CDR3 region has the DNA TGTGCCAGCAGCCAAACTGACAGGGCCCACACCGGGGAGCTGTTTTTT. Encoded protein: CASSQTDRAHTGELFF.

The gene calls are TRBV5-1 and TRBJ2-5, with a weak D call TRBD1 (6 bases). The tail of the sequence fits TRBJ2-7 better, so the J call may be wrong. CDR3 length: 14 residues. Looked up from germline, CDR1 is SGHRS and CDR2 is YFSETQ. The CDR3 reads CASSGAGVPYEQYF. CDR3 coding DNA: TGCGCCAGCAGCGGGGCAGGGGTCCCCTACGAGCAGTACTTC.

This chain links TRBV7-2 with TRBJ2-1; D tentatively reads TRBD1 or TRBD2 (6 bases each). This CDR3 is 13 amino acids long. Between the trimmed V and J ends, which lost 2 bases and 10 bases, there was a span of 12 bases. In germline, CDR1 is SGHTA, CDR2 FQGNSA. Here the CDR3 reads CASSLMQGREQFF. Here the CDR3 DNA reads TGTGCCAGCAGCTTAATGCAGGGGAGGGAGCAGTTCTTC.

This chain links TRBV21-1 with TRBJ1-2. TRBV21-1 is classified as a pseudogene. CDR3 length: 15 amino acids. The CDR3 sequence is CASSLKYAQRVSYTF. CDR3 nucleotide sequence: TGTGCCAGCAGTTTAAAGTATGCACAGAGGGTAAGCTACACCTTC.

The genes are TRBV28 and TRBJ2-1, with TRBD1 matching over 7 bases. Germline-derived CDR1 and CDR2 are MDHEN and SYDVKM. V dropped 1 base and J dropped 5; count of bases not matched to a gene: 5. This CDR3 region has 15 residues. CDR3 bases: TGTGCCAGCAGTTTATTCGACAGGGACAACAATGAGCAGTTCTTC. It encodes CASSLFDRDNNEQFF. Complete variable domain (other parts from reference TRBV28 and TRBJ2-1): DVKVTQSSRYLVKRTGEKVFLECVQDMDHENMFWYRQDPGLGLRLIYFSYDVKMKEKGDIPEGYSVSREKKERFSLILESASTNQTSMYLCASSLFDRDNNEQFFGPGTRLTVL.

The chain uses TRBV5-1 and TRBJ2-3; 10 positions agree with TRBD2. V dropped 2 bases and J dropped 2; count of bases not matched to a gene: 8. From germline, CDR1 is SGHRS and CDR2 YFSETQ. The CDR3 has 17 residues. The CDR3 sequence: CASSFGLAGAFTDTQYF. The CDR3 nucleotides are TGCGCCAGCAGCTTCGGGCTAGCGGGGGCTTTCACAGATACGCAGTATTTT. Together with reference TRBV5-1 and TRBJ2-3, the CDR3 gives the full variable domain: KAGVTQTPRYLIKTRGQQVTLSCSPISGHRSVSWYQQTPGQGLQFLFEYFSETQRNKGNFPGRFSGRQFSNSRSEMNVSTLELGDSALYLCASSFGLAGAFTDTQYFGPGTRLTVL.

The gene calls are TRBV30 and TRBJ1-5; tentative D call: TRBD1 (5 bases). V was cut by 5 bases and J by 4 bases, with 18 bases left in between. The CDR3 covers 15 residues. Germline V gene lookup returns CDR1 GTSNPN and CDR2 SVGIG (reference sequence). The CDR3 nucleotides read TGTGCCTGGCGAAACGGGGCCAGGGAAAATCAGCCCCAGCATTTT. It is translated as CAWRNGARENQPQHF.

For the CDR3, the DNA is TGTGCCAGCAGTGAACGGACTGGCAATCAGCCCCAGCATTTT. Its translation: CASSERTGNQPQHF. The chain has TRBV6-1 and TRBJ1-5; D remains ambiguous. Germline V CDR1 and CDR2: MNHNS, SASEGT. CDR3 length: 14 residues. V lost 2 bases to trimming and J lost 2 bases, with 7 bases between them.

This chain uses TRBV18 with TRBJ1-4; D remains ambiguous. Germline assignment: CDR1 KGHSH and CDR2 LQKENI. The CDR3 contains 14 residues. Trimming left V 5 bases short and J 5 bases short, with 12 bases between. The CDR3 spells CASSKAVQNEKLFF. As DNA, the CDR3 is TGTGCCAGCTCAAAGGCAGTTCAGAATGAAAAACTGTTTTTT.

Notes on this clone: The sample contains more than one DNA sequence encoding this CDR3. CDR3 in amino acids: CVASVTNTGELFF. The CDR3 DNA sequence: TGTGTCGCTAGCGTGACGAACACCGGGGAGCTGTTTTTT. The chain uses TRBV7-2 and TRBJ2-2; tentatively, D is TRBD2 (6 bases). Germline V gene sequence: CDR1 SGHTA, CDR2 FQGNSA. CDR3 length: 13 residues.

As concerns this clone: At one boundary the junction diverges from the germline segment, which might be a read error. This chain connects TRBV5-1 to TRBJ2-7, with a possible D match to TRBD1 (6 bases). The CDR3 spans 14 residues. Germline-derived CDR1 and CDR2 are SGHRS and YFSETQ. CDR3 sequence (DNA): TGCGCCAGCAGCTCCCAGGGGTCCTCCAACGAGCAGTACTTC. Translating gives CASSSQGSSNEQYF.

The rearrangement joins TRBV6-5 to TRBJ2-7; maybe TRBD1 (5 bases). CDR3 length: 15 amino acids. Germline V gene data show CDR1 as MNHEY and CDR2 as SVGAGI. V lost 2 bases and J lost 4, with 15 bases in between. CDR3 DNA sequence: TGTGCCAGCAGTTACACTCAAGGGGCCTCATACGAGCAGTACTTC. Its translation: CASSYTQGASYEQYF.

The chain combines TRBV30 with TRBJ1-1; D is undetermined. Deletions cut 3 bases from V and 10 bases from J, with 21 bases between. CDR1 is GTSNPN, CDR2 SVGIG, per germline (reference sequence). The length of the CDR3 is 14 residues. CDR3 nucleotide sequence: TGTGCCTGGAGACCTCTTCGGCCGCTGTCGAGAGCTTTCTTT. It is translated as CAWRPLRPLSRAFF.

This clone was seen just once. The V and J genes are TRBV5-4 and TRBJ2-2, with D possibly TRBD1 on 6 matching bases. Germline loops: CDR1 SGHNT, CDR2 YYREEE (reference sequence). CDR3 length equals 14 residues. The V and J ends lost 3 bases and 1 base respectively, with 7 bases between them. The CDR3 coding sequence is TGTGCCAGCAGCTCGGGACAGAACACCGGGGAGCTGTTTTTT. Protein sequence: CASSSGQNTGELFF. Filled out from reference TRBV5-4 and TRBJ2-2, the complete variable domain reads ETGVTQSPTHLIKTRGQQVTLRCSSQSGHNTVSWYQQALGQGPQFIFQYYREEENGRGNFPPRFSGLQFPNYSSELNVNALELDDSALYLCASSSGQNTGELFFGEGSRLTVL.

The rearrangement links TRBV29-1 to TRBJ1-1; TRBD1 matches at 9 bases. Germline CDR1 SQVTM, CDR2 ANQGSEA. Losses at the gene ends were 5 bases for V and 4 bases for J; bases not matched to a gene: 5. The CDR3 runs to 13 residues. The CDR3 spells CSVLPTGGTEAFF. DNA of the CDR3: TGCAGCGTTCTCCCGACAGGGGGCACTGAAGCTTTCTTT.

V gene TRBV9 combines with J gene TRBJ1-1, with 9 bases aligning to TRBD1. The germline gives CDR1 SGDLS, CDR2 YYNGEE. This CDR3 spans 13 amino acids. V was clipped by 5 bases and J by 5 bases; unmatched bases: 4. As DNA, the CDR3 is TGTGCCAGCAGTCGGGGACAGGGAACTGAAGCTTTCTTT. It specifies CASSRGQGTEAFF.

The chain combines TRBV5-4 with TRBJ2-7; D perhaps matches TRBD1 (7 bases). This CDR3 contains 15 residues. The germline V gene encodes CDR1 SGHNT and CDR2 YYREEE (reference sequence). The V end was cut by 0 bases, the J end by 6 bases, with 16 bases between. The CDR3 reads CASSLAAGGTFEQYF. CDR3 bases: TGTGCCAGCAGCTTGGCGGCAGGGGGGACCTTCGAGCAGTACTTC. Based on the CDR3 plus reference TRBV5-4 and TRBJ2-7, the full variable domain is ETGVTQSPTHLIKTRGQQVTLRCSSQSGHNTVSWYQQALGQGPQFIFQYYREEENGRGNFPPRFSGLQFPNYSSELNVNALELDDSALYLCASSLAAGGTFEQYFGPGTRLTVT.

This sequence joins TRBV7-9 and TRBJ1-1, with D uncertain. Trimming removed 5 bases at V and 2 bases at J, with 12 bases between. Germline values: CDR1 SEHNR, CDR2 FQNEAQ (reference sequence). CDR3 size: 14 residues. CDR3 coding DNA: TGTGCCAGCAGCCCAATGGGCGGAAACACTGAAGCTTTCTTT. This gives the protein CASSPMGGNTEAFF.

This clone has just one count. The gene calls are TRBV10-2 and TRBJ2-7, with TRBD1 identical over 11 bases. J lost 2 bases, V lost 6 bases, and 9 bases had no gene match. The CDR3 extends over 16 amino acids. Germline CDR1 is WSHSY and CDR2 is SAAADI. The CDR3 loop is CASSLMPGQGAYEQYF. CDR3 DNA sequence: TGCGCCAGCAGCCTTATGCCGGGACAGGGGGCCTACGAGCAGTACTTC.

This clone appeared a few times. The V call is TRBV12-5, the J call TRBJ2-7; D may be TRBD2 (6 bases). V gave up 1 base and J gave up 0 bases, with 10 bases separating them. CDR1 and CDR2 (germline): LGHNT, FRNRAP. This CDR3 has 15 residues. CDR3 nucleotide sequence: TGTGCTAGTGGTTTGGGATCGACTAGCTCCTACGAGCAGTACTTC. It translates to CASGLGSTSSYEQYF. Drawing the rest from reference TRBV12-5 and TRBJ2-7, the complete variable domain is DARVTQTPRHKVTEMGQEVTMRCQPILGHNTVFWYRQTMMQGLELLAYFRNRAPLDDSGMPKDRFSAEMPDATLATLKIQPSEPRDSAVYFCASGLGSTSSYEQYFGPGTRLTVT.

The chain uses TRBV19 and TRBJ2-7, with D perhaps TRBD1 (6 bases). Looked up from germline, CDR1 is LNHDA and CDR2 is SQIVND (reference sequence). The CDR3 is made up of 13 amino acids. V lost 2 bases and J 3 bases, leaving 8 bases between the germline ends. CDR3 loop: CASSITTGYEQYF. The CDR3 bases are TGTGCCAGTAGTATAACGACAGGCTACGAGCAGTACTTC. The whole variable domain, remainder taken from reference TRBV19 and TRBJ2-7, is DGGITQSPKYLFRKEGQNVTLSCEQNLNHDAMYWYRQDPGQGLRLIYYSQIVNDFQKGDIAEGYSVSREKKESFPLTVTSAQKNPTAFYLCASSITTGYEQYFGPGTRLTVT.